These 30 T cell receptor beta chains came from one sample sequenced in a study of CD4 T cells in relation to SARS-CoV-2 and coronaviruses. Unexposed donor CD4+ T cells date from about 2011-2019, before the COVID-19 pandemic. CD4+ T cells were isolated from the cells after nine to eleven days of culture. Clones were read by immunoSEQ multiplex PCR, and TCRdb kept only the in-frame ones, dropping some. The table records 15,000 to 17,000 clones, roughly 71% of them present only once. No antigens are known for them. Sequenced: CD4+ T cells from PBMCs, cultured in vitro. The receptors stem from a human donor in good health.

V gene TRBV11-2 combines with J gene TRBJ2-1; unclear D gene. This CDR3 has 18 amino acids. Per the germline V gene, CDR1 is SGHAT and CDR2 is FQNNGV. The V and J ends lost 0 bases and 8 bases respectively, with 23 bases between them. The CDR3 DNA reads as TGTGCCAGCAGCTTAGATATTGTGGCTAGGACCTACTTCGATGAGCAGTTCTTC. Protein sequence: CASSLDIVARTYFDEQFF.

The chain employs TRBV24-1 and TRBJ2-2; 8 nucleotides match TRBD1. Germline-derived CDR1 and CDR2 are KGHDR and SFDVKD. Germline trimming cut 9 bases from V and 0 bases from J; bases unmatched to any gene: 2. This CDR3 is 14 amino acids long. The DNA for the CDR3 is TGTGCCACCGACAGGGGAACGAACACCGGGGAGCTGTTTTTT. Protein: CATDRGTNTGELFF.

The gene calls are TRBV6-5 and TRBJ2-7, with 10 bases aligning to TRBD2. Germline V gene data show CDR1 as MNHEY and CDR2 as SVGAGI. V lost 0 bases to trimming and J lost 4 bases; unmatched junction nucleotides: 3. The CDR3 runs 15 residues. In DNA form, the CDR3 reads TGTGCCAGCAGTTACTCTTCTAGCGGGAGTTACGAGCAGTACTTC. Residues: CASSYSSSGSYEQYF.

The CDR3 reads CASGLASNTGELFF. The CDR3 coding sequence is TGTGCCAGCGGCCTAGCATCAAACACCGGGGAGCTGTTTTTT. The chain links TRBV2 to TRBJ2-2; a possible D gene is TRBD2 (5 bases). V was shortened by 8 bases and J by 2 bases, with 12 bases between the two germline ends. The CDR3 extends over 14 amino acids. CDR1 and CDR2 from the germline V gene are SNHLY and FYNNEI.

The V and J genes are TRBV21-1 and TRBJ2-5; TRBD2, the table's D call, lacks a check against the DNA. TRBV21-1 is marked as a pseudogene. The CDR3 is 13 amino acids. CDR3 protein: CASRMSENETQYF. The CDR3 DNA reads TGTGCCAGCAGAATGTCGGAGAACGAGACCCAGTACTTC.

The chain employs TRBV2 and TRBJ2-1; 7 bases align to TRBD1. CDR1 and CDR2 from the germline V gene are SNHLY and FYNNEI. With 5 bases clipped from V and 6 bases from J, the junction kept 4 bases outside the gene matches. The CDR3 contains 13 residues. For the CDR3, the DNA is TGTGCCAGCAGTCTGTCAGGGGGCAATGAGCAGTTCTTC. Translated, it gives CASSLSGGNEQFF.

This rearrangement joins TRBV19 to TRBJ2-3; 7 bases map to TRBD1. CDR3 size: 14 residues. Germline values: CDR1 LNHDA, CDR2 SQIVND (reference sequence). Unmatched junction bases numbered 9, after V lost 7 bases and J lost 5 bases. The CDR3 sequence: CASTNRGLGDTQYF. CDR3 in DNA: TGTGCCAGTACTAACAGGGGCCTGGGAGATACGCAGTATTTT.

Here the CDR3 DNA reads TGTGCCAGCTCCCTCCCTGGGGCCCGGAACACTGAAGCTTTCTTT. It translates to CASSLPGARNTEAFF. The rearrangement uses TRBV6-5 and TRBJ1-1; a possible D gene is TRBD1 (5 bases). Trimming shortened V by 8 bases and J by 1 base, and 17 bases separated the two germline ends. Germline V lookup: CDR1 MNHEY, CDR2 SVGAGI. The CDR3 loop spans 15 amino acids.

The chain recombines TRBV19 with TRBJ2-7; D might be TRBD2 (6 bases). With 7 bases removed from V and 7 bases from J, the gap between germline ends came to 23 bases. Germline values: CDR1 LNHDA, CDR2 SQIVND (reference sequence). The CDR3 is made up of 15 amino acids. CDR3: CASKRAASEPSEQYF. The CDR3 DNA reads TGTGCCAGTAAGAGGGCGGCTAGCGAGCCATCTGAGCAGTACTTC.

This clone was detected only a few times. The chain has TRBV11-2 and TRBJ2-4; the D gene is possibly TRBD1 (5 bases). The CDR3 has 16 amino acids. V lost 0 bases to trimming and J lost 2 bases, with 11 bases between them. Germline CDR1 is SGHAT and CDR2 is FQNNGV. The CDR3 protein is CASSLEGRSTKNIQYF. The CDR3 bases are TGTGCCAGCAGCTTAGAGGGGCGTTCTACCAAAAACATTCAGTACTTC. Supplemented by reference TRBV11-2 and TRBJ2-4, the full variable domain reads EAGVAQSPRYKIIEKRQSVAFWCNPISGHATLYWYQQILGQGPKLLIQFQNNGVVDDSQLPKDRFSAERLKGVDSTLKIQPAKLEDSAVYLCASSLEGRSTKNIQYFGAGTRLSVL.

The CDR3 DNA is TGTGCCAGCAGCCGCGGAAGGCGCCAGGGAGAAACTGAAGCTTTCTTT. Its translation is CASSRGRRQGETEAFF. The chain recombines TRBV14 with TRBJ1-1; maybe TRBD1 (5 bases). The CDR3 runs 16 residues. V dropped 4 bases and J dropped 5 bases, with 20 bases sitting between them. Per the germline V gene, CDR1 is SGHDN and CDR2 is FVKESK.

The gene calls are TRBV3-1 (or the pseudogene TRBV3-2) and TRBJ1-1; weak D call: TRBD1 (5 bases). The CDR3 has 11 residues. Germline V gene sequence: CDR1 LGHDT, CDR2 YNNKEL (reference sequence). The V end was cut by 6 bases, the J end by 4 bases, with 6 bases between. This CDR3 reads CASSRGTEAFF. Here the CDR3 DNA reads TGTGCCAGCAGTAGGGGCACTGAAGCTTTCTTT.

The chain has TRBV2 and TRBJ1-2, with 12 positions matching TRBD1. V lost 5 bases and J lost 7; bases outside the gene matches: 8. The CDR3 spans 15 residues. The germline gives CDR1 SNHLY, CDR2 FYNNEI. This CDR3 reads CASSPGTGGLFGYTF. CDR3 nucleotide sequence: TGTGCCAGCAGTCCCGGGACAGGGGGCCTCTTTGGCTACACCTTC.

The V call is TRBV2, the J call TRBJ1-6, with 7 bases that match TRBD1. The CDR3 has 14 residues. Germline CDR1 SNHLY, CDR2 FYNNEI. V dropped 7 bases and J dropped 7; count of bases not matched to a gene: 7. CDR3 nucleotide sequence: TGTGCCAGCAAGTTGACAGGGTTAAATTCACCCCTCCACTTT. As protein: CASKLTGLNSPLHF.

In its sample, this clone was seen a few times. This chain's CDR3 is CASSSQGVRANVLTF. In DNA form, the CDR3 reads TGTGCCAGCAGCTCACAGGGTGTGAGGGCCAACGTCCTGACTTTC. This rearrangement joins TRBV7-9 to TRBJ2-6; D might be TRBD1 (6 bases). This CDR3 contains 15 residues. V was clipped by 4 bases and J by 5 bases, with 12 bases between them. CDR1 is SEHNR and CDR2 is FQNEAQ in the germline V gene (reference sequence).

The chain recombines TRBV15 with TRBJ2-7, with TRBD2 matching 8 bases. Germline assignment: CDR1 LNHNV and CDR2 YYDKDF (reference sequence). There are 14 residues in the CDR3. The V gene end was trimmed by 5 bases and the J gene end by 2 bases; junction bases not matched to a gene: 5. CDR3 amino acids: CATSVSGGTYEQYF. CDR3 bases: TGTGCCACCAGCGTAAGCGGGGGCACCTACGAGCAGTACTTC.

The J gene is TRBJ2-7, the V gene TRBV10-3; TRBD2 might be the D (5 bases). Looked up from germline, CDR1 is ENHRY and CDR2 is SYGVKD. V was pared by 8 bases and J by 6 bases, with 17 bases between. There are 13 residues in the CDR3. CDR3 loop: CAIARENEVEQYF. Written as DNA, the CDR3 is TGTGCCATCGCGAGGGAGAACGAGGTCGAGCAGTACTTC.

The rearrangement uses TRBV28 and TRBJ2-2; TRBD1 agrees at 8 bases. The CDR3 totals 15 residues. Trimming cost V 3 bases and J 4 bases; bases outside gene matches: 4. Germline lookup yields CDR1 MDHEN and CDR2 SYDVKM. Written as DNA, the CDR3 is TGTGCCAGCAGTTTCCAGGGGGCGGTCACCGGGGAGCTGTTTTTT. Protein product: CASSFQGAVTGELFF.

The genes are TRBV19 and TRBJ2-1, with TRBD2 matching over 14 bases. CDR1 and CDR2 from the germline V gene are LNHDA and SQIVND (reference sequence). Trimming at V came to 5 bases and at J to 10 bases, leaving 10 bases not matched to a gene. The CDR3 extends over 16 amino acids. The CDR3 is CASSAQPGLAGDEQFF. The CDR3 DNA reads TGTGCCAGTAGTGCCCAGCCGGGACTAGCGGGAGACGAGCAGTTCTTC.

V gene TRBV14 combines with J gene TRBJ2-1; the match to TRBD2 covers 13 bases. The CDR3 contains 16 residues. The V gene end was trimmed by 2 bases and the J gene end by 10 bases; junction bases not matched to a gene: 8. Germline V lookup: CDR1 SGHDN, CDR2 FVKESK. The CDR3 here is CASSQIGLAGVYEQFF. The CDR3, as DNA: TGTGCCAGCAGCCAAATTGGACTAGCGGGAGTATACGAGCAGTTCTTC.

V usage is TRBV6-2 or TRBV6-3 and J usage is TRBJ2-1, with 10 bases fitting TRBD2. The V and J ends lost 3 bases and 10 bases, in that order; junction bases with no gene match: 9. Germline V gene data show CDR1 as MNHEY and CDR2 as SVGEGT. This CDR3 is 15 amino acids long. This CDR3 is CASSYNPSGSLEQFF. The CDR3 DNA reads TGTGCCAGCAGTTATAACCCTAGCGGGAGCCTCGAGCAGTTCTTC.

The J gene is TRBJ2-7, the V gene TRBV3-1 (or the pseudogene TRBV3-2); D is uncertain. Trimming shortened V by 3 bases and J by 1 base, and 4 bases separated the two germline ends. This CDR3 region has 12 residues. Germline-derived CDR1 and CDR2 are LGHDT and YNNKEL (reference sequence). The CDR3 DNA follows: TGTGCCAGCAGCCACCGTTCCTACGAGCAGTACTTC. Translated: CASSHRSYEQYF.

The rearrangement uses TRBV27 and TRBJ2-7, with 7 nucleotides matching TRBD2. The ends lost 5 bases at V and 0 bases at J; junction bases unmatched: 13. The germline gives CDR1 MNHEY, CDR2 SMNVEV (reference sequence). The CDR3 runs 17 residues. The CDR3 coding sequence is TGTGCCAGCAGTCCGCGGGTCTGGGGGGGGAACTCCTACGAGCAGTACTTC. Its protein is CASSPRVWGGNSYEQYF.

The chain has TRBV5-6 and TRBJ2-1; tentatively, D is TRBD1 (6 bases). V lost 4 bases and J 8 bases, leaving 13 bases between the germline ends. CDR1 and CDR2 from the germline V gene are SGHDT and YYEEEE. The CDR3 consists of 13 residues. CDR3 sequence reads: CASSVRPGDEQFF. The DNA for the CDR3 is TGTGCCAGCAGCGTTAGGCCAGGGGATGAGCAGTTCTTC.

V and J are TRBV11-2 and TRBJ2-3, with 11 positions matching TRBD1. J lost 3 bases, V lost 7 bases, and 9 bases had no gene match. The germline V gene has CDR1 SGHAT and CDR2 FQNNGV. The CDR3 has 16 residues. CDR3 sequence reads: CASNKLRDRGTDTQYF. CDR3 DNA: TGTGCCAGCAACAAACTTAGGGACAGGGGGACAGATACGCAGTATTTT.

This rearrangement joins TRBV7-9 to TRBJ2-7; 7 nucleotides match TRBD1. CDR3 size: 14 residues. Germline loops: CDR1 SEHNR, CDR2 FQNEAQ (reference sequence). V gave up 1 base and J gave up 7 bases; unmatched junction bases: 7. CDR3 DNA sequence: TGTGCCAGCAGCTTAGGGACAGGCCCCTGGGAGCAGTACTTC. As protein: CASSLGTGPWEQYF.

This clone was seen only once. The V call is TRBV10-2, the J call TRBJ2-2; no reliable D call. Between the trimmed V and J ends, which lost 2 bases and 5 bases, there was a span of 6 bases. The CDR3 runs 13 residues. Per germline, CDR1 WSHSY and CDR2 SAAADI. This chain's CDR3 is CASSEVVTGELFF. In DNA form, the CDR3 reads TGCGCCAGCAGTGAGGTAGTGACCGGGGAGCTGTTTTTT.

This CDR3 reads CASSDTGTGSSEQYF. CDR3 nucleotide sequence: TGTGCCAGCAGTGATACCGGGACAGGGTCATCCGAGCAGTACTTC. This sequence joins TRBV25-1 and TRBJ2-7, with 9 bases matching TRBD1. This CDR3 is built from 15 residues. In germline, CDR1 is MGHDK, CDR2 SYGVNS. With V trimmed by 3 bases and J by 6 bases, 9 bases remained unmatched.

The rearrangement joins TRBV3-1 (or the pseudogene TRBV3-2) to TRBJ2-7; D may match TRBD1 or TRBD2 (5 bases each). The germline V gene encodes CDR1 LGHDT and CDR2 YNNKEL (reference sequence). The CDR3 totals 12 residues. The ends were cut back, 4 bases at V and 6 bases at J, with 10 bases in the middle. In DNA form, the CDR3 reads TGTGCCAGCAGCCCCTCAGGGAGCGAGCAGTACTTC. It codes for CASSPSGSEQYF.

The chain uses TRBV2 and TRBJ2-3, with a weak D call TRBD1 (5 bases). The CDR3 is 15 residues long. CDR1 SNHLY and CDR2 FYNNEI come from the germline V gene. Trimming cost V 3 bases and J 5 bases, with 15 bases left between them. The CDR3 coding sequence is TGTGCCAGCAGTGACGAGGCAGGGTTCGGAGATACGCAGTATTTT. This gives the protein CASSDEAGFGDTQYF.